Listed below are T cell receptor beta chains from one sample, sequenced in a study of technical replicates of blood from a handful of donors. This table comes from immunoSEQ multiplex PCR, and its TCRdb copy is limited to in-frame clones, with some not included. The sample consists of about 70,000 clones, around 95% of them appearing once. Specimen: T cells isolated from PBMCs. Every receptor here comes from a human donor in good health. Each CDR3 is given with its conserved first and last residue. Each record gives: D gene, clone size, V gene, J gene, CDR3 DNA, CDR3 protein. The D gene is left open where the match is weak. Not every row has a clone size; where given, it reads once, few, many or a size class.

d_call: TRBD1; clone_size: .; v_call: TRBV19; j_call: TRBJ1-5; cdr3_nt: TGTGCCAGTAGTATGACAGGGTCCAATCAGCCCCAGCATTTT; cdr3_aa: CASSMTGSNQPQHF
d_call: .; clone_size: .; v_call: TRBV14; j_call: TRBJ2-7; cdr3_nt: TGTGCCAGCAGCCAAGAACGGGGAGTAGGCGAGCAGTACTTC; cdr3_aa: CASSQERGVGEQYF
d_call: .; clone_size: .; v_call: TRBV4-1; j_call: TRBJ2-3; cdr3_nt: TGCGCCAGCAGCCAAGAAACCCCTAGCGCCCCCAGGCCGTATTTT; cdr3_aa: CASSQETPSAPRPYF
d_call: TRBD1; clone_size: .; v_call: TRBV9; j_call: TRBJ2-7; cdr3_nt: TGTGCCAGCAGCGAGGCCCCTGGGACAGGGGAAGACGAGCAGTACTTC; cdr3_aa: CASSEAPGTGEDEQYF
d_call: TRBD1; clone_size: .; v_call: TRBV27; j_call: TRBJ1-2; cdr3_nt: TGTGCCAGCAGTTTCCGGGACAGAAGGGCTGGCTACACCTTC; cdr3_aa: CASSFRDRRAGYTF
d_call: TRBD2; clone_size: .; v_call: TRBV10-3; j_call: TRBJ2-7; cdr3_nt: TGTGCCATCAGTGTACGTTGGAGCGGGAGGTCGAGCTCCTACGAGCAGTACTTC; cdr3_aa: CAISVRWSGRSSSYEQYF
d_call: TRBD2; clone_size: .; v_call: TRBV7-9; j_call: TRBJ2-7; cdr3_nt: TGTGCCAGCAGACCACCCCTAGCGGGAGACGCCTACGAGCAGTACTTC; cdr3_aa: CASRPPLAGDAYEQYF
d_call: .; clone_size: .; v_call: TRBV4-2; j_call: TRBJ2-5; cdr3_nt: TGTGCCAGCAGCCATTCTCCTCTAGGCTCGATCGGGGAGACCCAGTACTTC; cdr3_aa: CASSHSPLGSIGETQYF
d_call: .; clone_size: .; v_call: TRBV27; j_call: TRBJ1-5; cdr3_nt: TGTGCCAGCAGTCCACTACAGGGATATTCGCCCCAGCATTTT; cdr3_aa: CASSPLQGYSPQHF
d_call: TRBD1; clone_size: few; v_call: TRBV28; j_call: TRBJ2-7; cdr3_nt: TGTGCCAGCAGCCGGGACAGGGGGCTCTACGAGCAGTACTTC; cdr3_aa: CASSRDRGLYEQYF
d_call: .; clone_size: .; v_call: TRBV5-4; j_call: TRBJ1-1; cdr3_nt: TGTGCCAGCAGCCGTGTGGGTCAGGAAACGAACACTGAAGCTTTCTTT; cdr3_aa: CASSRVGQETNTEAFF
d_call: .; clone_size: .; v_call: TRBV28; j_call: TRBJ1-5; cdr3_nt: TGTGCCAGCAGTTTAACTGGGGCGAGCAATCAGCCCCAGCATTTT; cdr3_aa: CASSLTGASNQPQHF
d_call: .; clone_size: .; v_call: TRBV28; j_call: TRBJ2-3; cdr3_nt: TGTGCCATCGTGACGCCACAGGCTACGCAGTATTTT; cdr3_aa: CAIVTPQATQYF
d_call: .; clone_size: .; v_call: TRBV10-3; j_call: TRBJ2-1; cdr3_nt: TGTGCCATCAGTGGGGGGCGAGAGTACAATGAGCAGTTCTTC; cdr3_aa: CAISGGREYNEQFF
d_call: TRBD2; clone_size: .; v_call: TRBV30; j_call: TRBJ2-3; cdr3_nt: TGTGCCTGGGATAGACTAGCGGGAGAAGATACGCAGTATTTT; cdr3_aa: CAWDRLAGEDTQYF
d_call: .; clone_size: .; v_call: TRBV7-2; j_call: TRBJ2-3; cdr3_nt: TGTGCCAGCAGCCCCGGGTTCCAGCTAAGCACAGATACGCAGTATTTT; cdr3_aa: CASSPGFQLSTDTQYF
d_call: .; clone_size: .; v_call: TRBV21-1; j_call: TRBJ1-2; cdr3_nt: TGTGCCAGCAGCGGGTCCAGGCCGCGTGGCTACACCTTC; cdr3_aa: CASSGSRPRGYTF
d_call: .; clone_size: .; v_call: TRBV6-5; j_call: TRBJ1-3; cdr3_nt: TGTGCCAGCAGTTACTCTCGGGTACCTGGAAACACCATATATTTT; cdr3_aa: CASSYSRVPGNTIYF
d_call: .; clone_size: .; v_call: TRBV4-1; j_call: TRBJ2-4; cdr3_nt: TGCGCCAGCAGCCAAGCCCGAGTTATACTAGCCAAAAACATTCAGTACTTC; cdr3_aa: CASSQARVILAKNIQYF
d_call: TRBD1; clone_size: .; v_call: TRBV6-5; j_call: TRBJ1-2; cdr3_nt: TGTGCCAGCAGGTCCGGGACAGCAGTTTTCTATGGCTACACCTTC; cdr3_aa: CASRSGTAVFYGYTF
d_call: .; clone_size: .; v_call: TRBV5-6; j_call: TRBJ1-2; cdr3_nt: TGTGCCAGCAGCTTACGAGAGCGCTTCTATGGCTACACCTTC; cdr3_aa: CASSLRERFYGYTF
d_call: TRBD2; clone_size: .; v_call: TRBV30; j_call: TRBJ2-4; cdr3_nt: TGTGCCTGGAGTGTACTTCCTAGCGGGAGCAAAAACATTCAGTACTTC; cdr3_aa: CAWSVLPSGSKNIQYF
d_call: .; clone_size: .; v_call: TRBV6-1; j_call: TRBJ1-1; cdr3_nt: TGTGCCAGCAGCGTAACTCGGGTCTTTTACACTGAAGCTTTCTTT; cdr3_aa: CASSVTRVFYTEAFF
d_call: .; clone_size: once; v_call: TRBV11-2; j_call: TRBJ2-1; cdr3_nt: TGTGCCAGCAGCTTAACCGGCTCCTACAATGAGCAGTTCTTC; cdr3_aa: CASSLTGSYNEQFF
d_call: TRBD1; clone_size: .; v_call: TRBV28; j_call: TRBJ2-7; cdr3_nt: TGTGCCAGCATGGGACAGTTCTACGAGCAGTACTTC; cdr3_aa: CASMGQFYEQYF
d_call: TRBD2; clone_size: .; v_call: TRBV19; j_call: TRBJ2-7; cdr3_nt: TGTGCCAGTAGTATAGGACTAGCGATCGAGCAGTACTTC; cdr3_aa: CASSIGLAIEQYF
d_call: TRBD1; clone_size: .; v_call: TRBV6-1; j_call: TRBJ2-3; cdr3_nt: TGTGCCGGAACTACCGGGACAGGGAGCACAGATACGCAGTATTTT; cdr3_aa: CAGTTGTGSTDTQYF
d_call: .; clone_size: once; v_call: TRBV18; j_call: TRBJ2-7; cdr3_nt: TGTGCCAGCTCACCCCCGTCAACTTTGAACGAGCAGTACTTC; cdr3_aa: CASSPPSTLNEQYF
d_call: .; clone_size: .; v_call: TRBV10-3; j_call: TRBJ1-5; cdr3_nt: TGTGCCATCAGTGTGGCAGGGAGCAATCAGCCCCAGCATTTT; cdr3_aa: CAISVAGSNQPQHF
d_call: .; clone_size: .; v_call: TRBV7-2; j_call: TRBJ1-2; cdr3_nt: TGTGCCAGCAGCTTAATTACTGGGGGGGATGGCTACACCTTC; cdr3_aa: CASSLITGGDGYTF
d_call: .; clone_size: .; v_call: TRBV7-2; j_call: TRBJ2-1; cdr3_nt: TGTGCCAGCAGCTTCTTGGGACTCGCCTTTTATGAGCAGTTCTTC; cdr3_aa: CASSFLGLAFYEQFF
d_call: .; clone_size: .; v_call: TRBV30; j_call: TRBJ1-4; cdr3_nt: TGTGCCTGGAGTGATTCTGAGGGAGAAAAACTGTTTTTT; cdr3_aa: CAWSDSEGEKLFF
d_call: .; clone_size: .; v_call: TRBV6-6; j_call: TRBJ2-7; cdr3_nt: TGTGCCAGCACCGCTTGCGGTGTCTGCGAGCAGTACTTC; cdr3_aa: CASTACGVCEQYF
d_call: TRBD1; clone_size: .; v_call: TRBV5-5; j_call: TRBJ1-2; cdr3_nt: TGTGCCAGCAGCCAGGGACAGGCCTATGGCTACACCTTC; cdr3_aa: CASSQGQAYGYTF
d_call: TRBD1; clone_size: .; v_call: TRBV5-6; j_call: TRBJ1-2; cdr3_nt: TGTGCCAGCAGCCCGGACAGGTATTATGGCTACACCTTC; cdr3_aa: CASSPDRYYGYTF
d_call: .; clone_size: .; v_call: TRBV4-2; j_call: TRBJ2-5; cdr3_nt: TGTGCCAGCAGCCAAGATATCGCCCCCGGAAGGGGGACACAAGAGACCCAGTACTTC; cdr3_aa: CASSQDIAPGRGTQETQYF
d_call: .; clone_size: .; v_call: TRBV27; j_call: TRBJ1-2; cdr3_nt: TGTGCCAGCAGTCCATATATAACACGAGGAGGGTTCTATGGCTACACCTTC; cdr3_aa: CASSPYITRGGFYGYTF
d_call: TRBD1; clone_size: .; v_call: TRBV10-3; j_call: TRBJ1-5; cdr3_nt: TGTGCCATCAGTGAGTCGAAGGGGGCGGGACAGCCCCAGCATTTT; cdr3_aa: CAISESKGAGQPQHF
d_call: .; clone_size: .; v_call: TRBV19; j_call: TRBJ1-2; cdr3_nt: TGTGCCAGTAGCCCAGGCGCAAACTATGGCTACACCTTC; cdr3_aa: CASSPGANYGYTF
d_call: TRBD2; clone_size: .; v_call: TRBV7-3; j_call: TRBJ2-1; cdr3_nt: TGTGCCAGCAGCTTAACCGTAGCGGGAGCGGGCGATGAGCAGTTCTTC; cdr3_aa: CASSLTVAGAGDEQFF
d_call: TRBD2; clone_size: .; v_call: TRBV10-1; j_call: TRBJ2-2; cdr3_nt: TGCGCCAGCAGTAAAGGCGGGAGTATAGACACCGGGGAGCTGTTTTTT; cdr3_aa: CASSKGGSIDTGELFF
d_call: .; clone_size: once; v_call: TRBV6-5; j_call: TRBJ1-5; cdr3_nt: TGTGCCAGCAGCAAGAGGAATCAGCCCCAGCATTTT; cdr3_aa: CASSKRNQPQHF
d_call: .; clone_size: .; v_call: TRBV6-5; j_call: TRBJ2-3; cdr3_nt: TGTGCCAGCAGTTACCAGCGGAGGACAGATACGCAGTATTTT; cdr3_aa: CASSYQRRTDTQYF